This paragraph reports one T cell receptor (beta chain). This sample was taken from a study of identical twins. Each CDR3 protein is one row after TCRdb ran MiXCR on the 5' RACE reads. The table shows more than 1.5 million distinct CDR3 sequences, with around 29% occurring only once. Germline loops: CDR1 MNHEY, CDR2 SMNVEV (reference sequence). V lost 4 bases, J lost 2 bases, and 18 bases lay in between. This CDR3 spans 17 amino acids. The sequencing input was cord blood. The chain employs TRBV27 and TRBJ2-1; the D gene is possibly TRBD2 (6 bases). The receptor was derived from a newborn girl in good health. The chain's CDR3 is CASSSLGTETPYNEQFF. CDR3 coding DNA: TGTGCCAGCAGTTCCCTTGGGACTGAGACGCCCTACAATGAGCAGTTCTTC.